This T cell receptor (beta chain) was captured by sequencing in a study of blood T cell repertoires in COVID-19 (dated by TCRdb to between 2020 and 2021). About the study as a whole: The collaborator samples originated in the United States, Italy and Spain and spanned the acute and convalescent phases of COVID-19. The material from the prospective study consisted of cDNA or gDNA derived from T cells, B-cell-depleted T cells, or PBMCs. Subjects who had been exposed to COVID-19, were actively infected with it, or had recovered from it provided the deeply sampled blood TCRbeta repertoires that made up the dataset. The repertoires were made available in a free public database intended to serve as a resource for research on the immune response to SARS-CoV-2. The samples were drawn from two sources: the first 160 participants of the ongoing ImmuneRACE study, and over 950 subjects contributed by 6 global collaborators. A de-identified subject ID, COVID-19 status, age in years and sex were almost always included in the sample metadata. Where available, HLA class I and class II types were taken from metadata supplied by the sample provider and were not determined by assay-based typing. What the study reported, not specific to this receptor: The amount of clinical and demographic metadata varied by source and participant and was provided uncurated.

CDR1 and CDR2, looked up from the germline V gene, are MDHEN and SYDVKM. V is shortened by 6 bases, J by 0 bases, and the region joining them spans 15 bases. The CDR3 holds 15 amino acids from the cysteine to the phenylalanine. Only the CDR3 portion is preserved as DNA: 45 bases, with reading frame beginning at the first base. Each collaborating institution followed its own protocols to collect whole blood in K2EDTA tubes. For TCRbeta analysis, collaborators shipped samples as frozen whole blood, isolated PBMCs, or DNA extracted from either of those sample types. TCRbeta CDR3 regions were amplified from genomic DNA by means of the immunoSEQ Assay, a bias-controlled multiplex PCR. On the study's bioinformatics: The number of nucleated cells in each sample was estimated by amplification of reference gene primers within the assay. Sequence reads were collapsed and filtered to measure the absolute abundance of every unique TCRbeta CDR3 rearrangement. For each sample, productive Simpson clonality was calculated as the square root of Simpson's diversity index over productive rearrangements. TCRdb mirrors the immuneACCESS table, restricted to in-frame sequences. Some clones are absent from its copies; in checked studies, under half trace to an unresolved V gene, and the reason for the others is unknown. The DNA gave D and trimming, while V, J and clone size come from that table. Present in this sample are about 180,000 clones, 86% of which were seen just once. The top ten constitute less than 25% of the sample.

Remarks on this clone: It lacks a known antigen. Within one base of it there is no much larger clone, and no base qualities were kept.

Sequences were obtained from peripheral blood. This chain is built from TRBV28 and TRBJ2-7; there is no confident call for the D gene. The TCR was taken from a man aged 65 to 85 with active or convalescent COVID-19. The CDR3 sequence is CASSPGFRSSYEQYF. The DNA reads TGTGCCAGCAGCCCTGGGTTCCGGAGCTCCTACGAGCAGTACTTC.